Listed below are T cell receptor beta chains from one sample, sequenced in a study of blood T cell repertoires in COVID-19. The method was immunoSEQ multiplex PCR; TCRdb's version includes in-frame clones alone and lacks a portion of them. This sample carries about 50,000 clones, more than 75% of them seen once, and the ten largest clones take approximately 10%. Input material: peripheral blood. These receptors were collected from a man in his fifties or sixties with active COVID-19. Each CDR3 is given with its conserved first and last residue. The D gene is left open where the match is weak. Size is stated for part of the rows, as once, few or many counts, or as a class when the clone is expanded.

j_gene: TRBJ2-7; v_gene: TRBV28; abundance: NA; d_gene: TRBD1; len: 15; CDR3aa: CASSLFSGQGHEQYF; CDR3nt: TGTGCCAGCAGTTTATTTTCGGGACAGGGCCACGAGCAGTACTTC
j_gene: TRBJ2-7; v_gene: TRBV19; abundance: once; d_gene: NA; len: 15; CDR3aa: CASSPGDLMAREQYF; CDR3nt: TGTGCCAGTAGTCCCGGGGACTTGATGGCTCGCGAGCAGTACTTC
j_gene: TRBJ2-3; v_gene: TRBV7-7; abundance: NA; d_gene: TRBD1; len: 14; CDR3aa: CASSRDRETDTQYF; CDR3nt: TGTGCCAGCAGCCGGGACAGGGAAACAGATACGCAGTATTTT
j_gene: TRBJ2-7; v_gene: TRBV7-8; abundance: NA; d_gene: NA; len: 14; CDR3aa: CASSRDRSSYEQYF; CDR3nt: TGTGCCAGCAGCCGAGACAGGAGCTCCTACGAGCAGTACTTC
j_gene: TRBJ2-7; v_gene: TRBV7-2; abundance: NA; d_gene: NA; len: 17; CDR3aa: CASSLGGTPRRSYEQYF; CDR3nt: TGTGCCAGCAGCTTAGGGGGGACTCCTCGCAGGTCCTACGAGCAGTACTTC
j_gene: TRBJ2-5; v_gene: TRBV5-4; abundance: once; d_gene: NA; len: 13; CDR3aa: CASSSSGEETQYF; CDR3nt: TGTGCCAGCAGCTCATCGGGAGAAGAGACCCAGTACTTC
j_gene: TRBJ2-1; v_gene: TRBV5-4; abundance: NA; d_gene: TRBD2; len: 15; CDR3aa: CASSLELAGSSEQFF; CDR3nt: TGTGCCAGCAGCTTGGAACTAGCGGGAAGTAGCGAGCAGTTCTTC
j_gene: TRBJ2-7; v_gene: TRBV10-3; abundance: NA; d_gene: NA; len: 14; CDR3aa: CAISGRGDSYEQYF; CDR3nt: TGTGCCATCAGTGGGCGGGGTGACTCCTACGAGCAGTACTTC
j_gene: TRBJ1-1; v_gene: TRBV5-6; abundance: NA; d_gene: TRBD1; len: 16; CDR3aa: CASSFFQGARNTEAFF; CDR3nt: TGTGCCAGCAGCTTTTTTCAGGGGGCGCGGAACACTGAAGCTTTCTTT
j_gene: TRBJ2-7; v_gene: TRBV28; abundance: NA; d_gene: TRBD2; len: 16; CDR3aa: CASSLSARLAGGGQYF; CDR3nt: TGTGCCAGCAGTTTGTCTGCGAGACTAGCGGGAGGAGGGCAGTACTTC
j_gene: TRBJ1-2; v_gene: TRBV2; abundance: NA; d_gene: TRBD1; len: 14; CDR3aa: CASSEGGQLYGYTF; CDR3nt: TGTGCCAGCAGTGAAGGGGGACAGCTCTATGGCTACACCTTC
j_gene: TRBJ1-1; v_gene: TRBV7-2; abundance: NA; d_gene: NA; len: 13; CDR3aa: CASATLANTEAFF; CDR3nt: TGTGCCAGCGCTACGTTAGCTAACACTGAAGCTTTCTTT
j_gene: TRBJ1-1; v_gene: TRBV5-1; abundance: once; d_gene: TRBD1; len: 15; CDR3aa: CASSLVRQGHTEAFF; CDR3nt: TGCGCCAGCAGCTTGGTGCGACAGGGGCACACTGAAGCTTTCTTT
j_gene: TRBJ2-1; v_gene: TRBV11-3; abundance: NA; d_gene: TRBD2; len: 15; CDR3aa: CASSFSSGGSEEQFF; CDR3nt: TGTGCCAGCAGCTTTTCTAGCGGGGGGTCCGAAGAGCAGTTCTTC
j_gene: TRBJ1-2; v_gene: TRBV3-1/TRBV3-2; abundance: NA; d_gene: NA; len: 14; CDR3aa: CASSRVQGGYGYTF; CDR3nt: TGTGCCAGCAGCCGAGTTCAGGGAGGCTATGGCTACACCTTC
j_gene: TRBJ2-2; v_gene: TRBV7-7; abundance: NA; d_gene: NA; len: 16; CDR3aa: CASSLGQGENTGELFF; CDR3nt: TGTGCCAGCAGCTTAGGGCAGGGCGAGAACACCGGGGAGCTGTTTTTT
j_gene: TRBJ1-2; v_gene: TRBV27; abundance: NA; d_gene: NA; len: 14; CDR3aa: CASSSGAGNYGYTF; CDR3nt: TGTGCCAGCAGTTCAGGCGCAGGGAACTATGGCTACACCTTC
j_gene: TRBJ1-2; v_gene: TRBV20-1; abundance: NA; d_gene: NA; len: 11; CDR3aa: CSAKVDGPPLF; CDR3nt: TGCAGTGCTAAAGTAGATGGGCCGCCACTCTTC
j_gene: TRBJ1-1; v_gene: TRBV5-1; abundance: NA; d_gene: TRBD1; len: 15; CDR3aa: CASSAPDRLNTEAFF; CDR3nt: TGCGCCAGCAGCGCACCGGACAGGTTGAACACTGAAGCTTTCTTT
j_gene: TRBJ2-1; v_gene: TRBV27; abundance: NA; d_gene: TRBD2; len: 18; CDR3aa: CASSLSGSGSPVEREQFF; CDR3nt: TGTGCCAGCAGTTTATCGGGTAGCGGGAGCCCCGTTGAGCGTGAGCAGTTCTTC
j_gene: TRBJ1-6; v_gene: TRBV7-9; abundance: NA; d_gene: NA; len: 12; CDR3aa: CASSRDGGPLHF; CDR3nt: TGTGCCAGCAGCAGGGACGGAGGACCCCTCCACTTT
j_gene: TRBJ1-4; v_gene: TRBV7-2; abundance: NA; d_gene: NA; len: 14; CDR3aa: CASSWGGHNEKLFF; CDR3nt: TGTGCCAGCAGCTGGGGGGGGCACAATGAAAAACTGTTTTTT